A single sample is the source of the 20 T cell receptor beta chains below, sequenced in a study of blood T cell repertoires in COVID-19. Clones were sequenced by immunoSEQ multiplex PCR, and TCRdb holds only the in-frame ones, with some missing. The repertoire holds 270,000 or so clones, with 80% to 90% as singletons. Sequencing was done on a sample of PBMCs or T cells enriched from blood (not recorded which). These TCRs come from a woman between 50 and 59 years old who had been exposed to COVID-19.

The chain is built from TRBV3-1 (or the pseudogene TRBV3-2) and TRBJ2-2; TRBD1 aligns across 9 bases. Germline lookup yields CDR1 LGHDT and CDR2 YNNKEL (reference sequence). J gave up 4 bases and V 6 bases, and 6 bases lay outside the gene matches. The CDR3 loop spans 15 amino acids. This CDR3 reads CASREMTGGTGELFF. Here the CDR3 DNA reads TGTGCCAGCAGGGAAATGACAGGGGGCACCGGGGAGCTGTTTTTT.

This clone was counted a few times. The rearrangement links TRBV6-5 to TRBJ1-2, with D tentatively TRBD1 (5 bases). This CDR3 is built from 11 residues. V lost 6 bases to trimming and J lost 5 bases, with 7 bases between them. Germline V gene sequence: CDR1 MNHEY, CDR2 SVGAGI. The CDR3 region has the DNA TGTGCCAGCAGCCAGGGTTATGGCTACACCTTC. Protein product: CASSQGYGYTF.

This chain links TRBV4-2 with TRBJ2-5; D is uncertain. V lost 1 base and J lost 2, with 8 bases in between. The CDR3 loop spans 14 amino acids. CDR1 is LGHNA, CDR2 YNFKEQ, per germline. The CDR3 DNA reads TGTGCCAGCAGCCAAGCGCTAGTACAAGAGACCCAGTACTTC. Protein: CASSQALVQETQYF.

V and J are TRBV4-3 and TRBJ2-1; the D gene is possibly TRBD1 (6 bases). CDR1 and CDR2 (germline): LGHNA, YSLEER. The CDR3 is 13 residues long. V was trimmed by 2 bases and J by 4 bases, leaving 6 bases between them. Here the CDR3 DNA reads TGCGCCAGCAGCCAACAGGGGTACAATGAGCAGTTCTTC. The encoded protein is CASSQQGYNEQFF.

This chain joins TRBV21-1 and TRBJ1-2; the D call in the table, TRBD1, was not verified against the DNA. TRBV21-1 has pseudogene status. The CDR3 has 19 residues. This chain's CDR3 is CASSKAAGPHGRVVGGYTF. CDR3 in DNA: TGTGCCAGCAGCAAAGCAGCAGGGCCCCACGGAAGGGTAGTGGGTGGCTACACCTTC.

CDR3 bases: TGTGCCACCAGTGATGCCGGGAGGTACACCGGGGAGCTGTTTTTT. Its translation: CATSDAGRYTGELFF. The V call is TRBV24-1, the J call TRBJ2-2, with 7 bases lining up with TRBD2. V lost 3 bases, J lost 3 bases, and 3 bases stayed unmatched. This CDR3 spans 15 amino acids. Germline CDR1 is KGHDR and CDR2 is SFDVKD.

V is TRBV7-9 and J is TRBJ1-1; D uncertain. Germline V lookup: CDR1 SEHNR, CDR2 FQNEAQ (reference sequence). The V end was cut by 4 bases, the J end by 1 base, with 10 bases between. The length of the CDR3 is 14 residues. The CDR3 DNA is TGTGCCAGCAGCTCCACGGGAAGGAACACTGAAGCTTTCTTT. Its protein is CASSSTGRNTEAFF.

The rearrangement links TRBV5-6 to TRBJ2-1; 14 bases agree with TRBD2. The germline V gene encodes CDR1 SGHDT and CDR2 YYEEEE. CDR3 size: 19 residues. J lost 3 bases, V lost 2 bases, and 10 bases had no gene match. CDR3 nucleotides: TGTGCCAGCAGCTTCCCCGAGGAGACTAGCGGGGGGGTCTACAATGAGCAGTTCTTC. It translates to CASSFPEETSGGVYNEQFF.

This chain links TRBV5-6 with TRBJ1-5; no clear D gene. The ends were cut back, 0 bases at V and 1 base at J, with 8 bases in the middle. This CDR3 comprises 15 residues. Looked up from germline, CDR1 is SGHDT and CDR2 is YYEEEE. CDR3 DNA: TGTGCCAGCAGCTTGGCAGGAGGCAGCAATCAGCCCCAGCATTTT. This gives the protein CASSLAGGSNQPQHF.

V usage is TRBV10-1 and J usage is TRBJ1-1, with TRBD1 as a possible D gene (6 bases). The germline gives CDR1 WNHNN, CDR2 SYGVQD (reference sequence). V was clipped by 0 bases and J by 8 bases, with 10 bases between them. The CDR3 extends over 13 amino acids. The CDR3 bases are TGCGCCAGCAGTGAGTCTGGCACAGGGGAAGCTTTCTTT. As protein: CASSESGTGEAFF.

The chain has TRBV11-2 and TRBJ2-7; TRBD1 matches 9 bases. The trim removed 5 bases at V and 5 bases at J, leaving 7 bases unmatched. The CDR3 is 14 residues long. Germline loops: CDR1 SGHAT, CDR2 FQNNGV. CDR3 sequence (DNA): TGTGCCAGCAGCACTCGATGGACAGGGGACGAGCAGTACTTC. This translates into CASSTRWTGDEQYF.

This chain links TRBV7-9 with TRBJ1-1, with D hard to call. The V end lost 3 bases, the J end lost 3 bases, and 5 bases lay between the germline ends. This CDR3 contains 12 residues. In germline, CDR1 is SEHNR, CDR2 FQNEAQ (reference sequence). In DNA form, the CDR3 reads TGTGCCAGCAGCTTTACAGACACTGAAGCTTTCTTT. Encoded protein: CASSFTDTEAFF.

This clone was counted once. The chain employs TRBV5-6 and TRBJ2-1; D call uncertain. Germline CDR1 SGHDT, CDR2 YYEEEE. The CDR3 is 14 amino acids. V was clipped by 4 bases and J by 8 bases, with 16 bases between them. The DNA of the CDR3 is TGTGCCAGCAGCCCGGGTCCCCGGTTGGATGAGCAGTTCTTC. As protein: CASSPGPRLDEQFF.

This chain uses TRBV3-1 (or the pseudogene TRBV3-2) with TRBJ2-5; unclear D gene. CDR3 length equals 15 residues. Germline CDR1 is LGHDT and CDR2 is YNNKEL (reference sequence). Trimming shortened V by 3 bases and J by 4 bases, and 15 bases separated the two germline ends. This CDR3 is CASSHVNGFRETQYF. The CDR3 nucleotides are TGTGCCAGCAGCCATGTGAACGGGTTCAGAGAGACCCAGTACTTC.

The V and J genes are TRBV6-5 and TRBJ1-2; tentative D call: TRBD1 (5 bases). The CDR3 is 14 amino acids. Trimming removed 2 bases from V and 8 bases from J, with 15 bases in between. CDR1 is MNHEY and CDR2 is SVGAGI in the germline V gene. The CDR3 sequence is CASSYGRAIGGYTF. The DNA of the CDR3 is TGTGCCAGCAGTTACGGCAGGGCGATTGGAGGCTACACCTTC.

With respect to this clone: The same CDR3 also results from other DNA sequences found in this sample. V is TRBV5-1 and J is TRBJ1-1; tentatively, D is TRBD1 (5 bases). Deletions cut 0 bases from V and 1 base from J, with 7 bases between. There are 14 residues in the CDR3. Germline lookup yields CDR1 SGHRS and CDR2 YFSETQ. The CDR3 sequence is CASSLGTSNTEAFF. The CDR3 nucleotides are TGCGCCAGCAGCTTGGGGACATCGAACACTGAAGCTTTCTTT. Full variable domain (rest looked up from reference TRBV5-1 and TRBJ1-1): KAGVTQTPRYLIKTRGQQVTLSCSPISGHRSVSWYQQTPGQGLQFLFEYFSETQRNKGNFPGRFSGRQFSNSRSEMNVSTLELGDSALYLCASSLGTSNTEAFFGQGTRLTVV.

The J gene is TRBJ1-4, the V gene TRBV19, with a tentative D call TRBD1 (6 bases). The CDR3 is 14 amino acids. Deletions cut 3 bases from V and 3 bases from J, with 8 bases between. Germline loops: CDR1 LNHDA, CDR2 SQIVND (reference sequence). CDR3 amino acids: CASSMGHANEKLFF. The CDR3 region has the DNA TGTGCCAGTAGTATGGGACACGCTAATGAAAAACTGTTTTTT.

The V and J genes are TRBV6-5 and TRBJ1-5; D gene unclear. This CDR3 has 15 residues. V lost 8 bases, J lost 3 bases, and 17 bases lay in between. CDR1 is MNHEY, CDR2 SVGAGI, per germline. The CDR3 nucleotides read TGTGCCAGCCAGGAGGCCCGAGGGTCCAATCAGCCCCAGCATTTT. Its translation is CASQEARGSNQPQHF.

V usage is TRBV2 and J usage is TRBJ2-1; 10 bases match TRBD2. Germline V gene data show CDR1 as SNHLY and CDR2 as FYNNEI. V shed 7 bases and J 7 bases; nucleotides not matched to a gene: 7. The CDR3 spans 14 residues. CDR3 nucleotides: TGTGCCAGCAAGGAGCGGGGGGGTAGTAATGAGCAGTTCTTC. Translation gives CASKERGGSNEQFF.

V and J are TRBV4-1 and TRBJ1-5, with 10 bases identical to TRBD1. After removal of 5 bases from V and 2 bases from J, the junction contained 3 bases not matched to a gene. The germline gives CDR1 MGHRA, CDR2 YSYEKL. The CDR3 is 15 residues long. CDR3 DNA: TGCGCCAGCAGCTACGGGACAGGGGGCAATCAGCCCCAGCATTTT. Translating it yields CASSYGTGGNQPQHF.